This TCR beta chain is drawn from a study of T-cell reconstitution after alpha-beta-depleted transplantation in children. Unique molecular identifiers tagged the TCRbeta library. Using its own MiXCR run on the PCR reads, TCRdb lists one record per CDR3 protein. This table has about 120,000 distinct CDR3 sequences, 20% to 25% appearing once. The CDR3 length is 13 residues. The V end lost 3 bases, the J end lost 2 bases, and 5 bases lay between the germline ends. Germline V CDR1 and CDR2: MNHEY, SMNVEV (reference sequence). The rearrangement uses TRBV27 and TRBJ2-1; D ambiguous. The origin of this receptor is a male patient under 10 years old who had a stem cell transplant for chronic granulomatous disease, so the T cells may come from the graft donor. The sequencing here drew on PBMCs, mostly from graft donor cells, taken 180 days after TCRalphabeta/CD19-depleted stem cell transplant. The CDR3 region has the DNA TGTGCCAGCAGTTTTCGGACCTACAATGAGCAGTTCTTC. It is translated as CASSFRTYNEQFF.